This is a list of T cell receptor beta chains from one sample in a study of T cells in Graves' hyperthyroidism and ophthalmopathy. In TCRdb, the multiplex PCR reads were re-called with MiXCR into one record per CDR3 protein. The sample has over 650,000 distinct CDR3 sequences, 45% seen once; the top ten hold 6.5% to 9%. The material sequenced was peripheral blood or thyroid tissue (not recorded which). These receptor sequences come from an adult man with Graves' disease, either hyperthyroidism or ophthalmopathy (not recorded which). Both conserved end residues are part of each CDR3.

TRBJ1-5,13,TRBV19,CASTWGTNQPQHF
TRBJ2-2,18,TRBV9,CASSDPQGITVSTGELFF
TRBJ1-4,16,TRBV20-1,CSARQQTAGANEKLFF
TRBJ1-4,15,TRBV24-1,CATSDSGTANEKLFF
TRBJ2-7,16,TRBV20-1,CSARDPSSGSSYEQYF
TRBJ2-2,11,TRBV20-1,CSASAGGELFF
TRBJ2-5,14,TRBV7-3,CASSQDQGEETQYF
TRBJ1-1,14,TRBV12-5,CASGLLTGETEAFF
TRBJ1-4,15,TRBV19,CASKSPGQLNEKLFF
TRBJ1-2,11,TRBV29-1,CSSRTVYGYTF
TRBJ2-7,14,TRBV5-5,CASTIAGGSYEQYF
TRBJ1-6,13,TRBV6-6,CASRGHSNSPLHF
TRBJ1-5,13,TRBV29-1,CSVADRGNQPQHF
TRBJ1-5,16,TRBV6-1,CASSEVPGISNQPQHF
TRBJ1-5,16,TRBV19,CASSMAPGTPSQPQHF
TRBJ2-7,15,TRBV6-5,CASSYSGTSFYEQYF
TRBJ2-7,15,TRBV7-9,CASSPTGTGDYEQYF
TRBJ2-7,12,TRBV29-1,CSGRQGHYEQYF
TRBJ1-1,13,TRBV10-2,CASSEGGSTEAFF
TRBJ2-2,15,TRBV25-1,CASSEDRVNTGELFF
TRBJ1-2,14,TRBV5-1,CASSLTTSNYGYTF
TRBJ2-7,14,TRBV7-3,CASSQDLAWREQYF
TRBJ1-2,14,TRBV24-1,CATSDSGTGSRYTF
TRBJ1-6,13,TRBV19,CASKPGKNSPLHF
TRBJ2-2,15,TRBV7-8,CASSRQGSNTGELFF
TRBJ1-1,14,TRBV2,CASSEVEGRPEAFF
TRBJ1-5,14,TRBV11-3,CASQMGEGNQPQHF
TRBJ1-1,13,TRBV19,CASSTDRRPEAFF